This TCR beta chain is from a study of technical replicates of blood from four donors. The CDR3 is 13 residues long. V was cut by 0 bases and J by 8 bases, with 10 bases left in between. Looked up from germline, CDR1 is SGHDN and CDR2 is FVKESK. TCRdb's copy holds only in-frame clones and misses some; the assay was immunoSEQ multiplex PCR. This sample yields more than 65,000 clones, of which roughly 96% are seen a single time; about 0.31% belongs to the top ten. The sequence came from a human donor in good health. Sequenced: T cells isolated from PBMCs. V gene TRBV14 combines with J gene TRBJ1-1, with no clear D. As DNA, the CDR3 is TGTGCCAGCAGCCAAGAATACACATTAGAAGCTTTCTTT. Protein sequence: CASSQEYTLEAFF.